One sample yielded the 2 T cell receptor beta chains listed below, sequenced in a study of shared clonotypes between healthy human individuals. CD45RO-negative CD8 cells positively selected for CCR7 made up the naive population, which excluded terminally differentiated effector memory CD45RA+ cells. Sequencing used immunoSEQ multiplex PCR; TCRdb keeps in-frame clones, though not all of them. Among about 2.2 million clones, 85% to 95% were seen once, and the ten largest hold about 1.7%. Sequencing input: naive CD8+ T cells from PBMCs. The receptors here all came from a man between 18 and 29 years old in good health. Some clones in this sample may be carry-over from other donors' samples.

The V and J genes are TRBV10-1 and TRBJ2-7, with D possibly matching TRBD1 (6 bases). Germline values: CDR1 WNHNN, CDR2 SYGVQD (reference sequence). This CDR3 comprises 14 residues. V was clipped by 0 bases and J by 6 bases, with 12 bases between them. The CDR3 loop reads CASSESGVGGEQYF. CDR3 nucleotide sequence: TGCGCCAGCAGTGAGTCTGGGGTAGGGGGCGAGCAGTACTTC.

This chain uses TRBV27 with TRBJ2-1; D perhaps matches TRBD2 (5 bases). This CDR3 is built from 13 residues. Germline V gives CDR1 MNHEY, CDR2 SMNVEV (reference sequence). The V end lost 8 bases, the J end lost 5 bases, and 13 bases lay between the germline ends. The CDR3, as DNA: TGTGCCAGCTCGGAGAGCGGACACAATGAGCAGTTCTTC. It specifies CASSESGHNEQFF.